This T cell receptor beta chain was documented in a study of blood T cells in healthy people across ages. Study information: About one barcoded beta molecule per two T cells came from capture by template switching. Study conclusions and caveats: Because donor CMV status was unknown, expanded clonotype changes were possibly confounded.

This clonotype was seen more than once but under ten times. Its target is unknown. After removal of 7 bases from V and 6 bases from J, the junction contained 9 bases not matched to a gene. Germline values: CDR1 SGHTA, CDR2 FQGNSA. This CDR3 is built from 15 residues. A J-beta primer mix and a sample-barcoded 5' primer were used in a second PCR of roughly 6 to 12 cycles. TCRdb called the 5' RACE reads again in MiXCR, with one record for every CDR3 protein. This table holds over 950,000 distinct CDR3 sequences, roughly half found once. Peripheral blood was drawn, roughly 10 milliliters per donor. The sequence derives from a woman aged 60-75 years in good health. The chain employs TRBV7-2 and TRBJ2-3; 11 positions agree with TRBD2. The sample taken for sequencing was blood. This CDR3 reads CASKIAGGVPDTQYF. The CDR3 DNA is TGTGCCAGCAAAATAGCGGGAGGGGTTCCGGATACGCAGTATTTT.